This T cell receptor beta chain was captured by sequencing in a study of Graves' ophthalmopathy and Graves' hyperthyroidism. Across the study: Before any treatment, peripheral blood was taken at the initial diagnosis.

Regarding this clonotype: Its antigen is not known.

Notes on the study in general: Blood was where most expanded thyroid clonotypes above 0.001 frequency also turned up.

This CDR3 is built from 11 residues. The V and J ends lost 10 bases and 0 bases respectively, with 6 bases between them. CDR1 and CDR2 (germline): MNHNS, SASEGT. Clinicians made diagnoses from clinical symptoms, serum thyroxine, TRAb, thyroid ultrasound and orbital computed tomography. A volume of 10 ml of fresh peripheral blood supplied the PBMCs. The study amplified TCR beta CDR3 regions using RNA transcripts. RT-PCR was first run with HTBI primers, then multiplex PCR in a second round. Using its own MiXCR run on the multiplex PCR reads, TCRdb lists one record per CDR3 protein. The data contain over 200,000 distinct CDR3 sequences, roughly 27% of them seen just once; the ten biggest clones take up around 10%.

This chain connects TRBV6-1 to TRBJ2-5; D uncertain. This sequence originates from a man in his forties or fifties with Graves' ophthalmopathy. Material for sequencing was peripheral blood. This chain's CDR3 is CAIGYQETQYF. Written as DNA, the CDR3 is TGTGCCATAGGGTACCAAGAGACCCAGTACTTC.